This TCR beta chain was obtained from a study of cytomegalovirus exposure and HLA in healthy donors. A multiplex PCR was run with 60 Vbeta primers and 13 Jbeta primers. Only in-frame clones appear in the TCRdb table, and some are missing; sequencing was by immunoSEQ multiplex PCR. The table shows roughly 110,000 clones, with roughly 80% occurring only once. The germline gives CDR1 SGHNT, CDR2 YYREEE (reference sequence). Trimming removed 0 bases at V and 5 bases at J, with 9 bases between. The CDR3 is 13 residues long. The sample taken for sequencing was PBMCs. The TCR was taken from a female donor in good health and CMV-seronegative. V is TRBV5-4 and J is TRBJ2-7; D not certain. The CDR3 DNA reads as TGTGCCAGCAGCTTGGGGCAGGCAGACGAGCAGTACTTC. Amino acids: CASSLGQADEQYF.